This T cell receptor (beta chain) was recovered during a study of blood T cell repertoires in COVID-19. Sequenced by immunoSEQ multiplex PCR; TCRdb stores in-frame clones only, minus some. The sample consists of about 86,000 clones, approximately 83% of them appearing once. The CDR3 has 13 residues. CDR1 and CDR2 (germline): SNHLY, FYNNEI. V was pared by 8 bases and J by 2 bases, with 5 bases of the junction left unmatched. The sample taken for sequencing was peripheral blood. The rearrangement uses TRBV2 and TRBJ2-7; 8 bases map to TRBD1. This TCR was sampled from a woman older than 75 with active or convalescent COVID-19. CDR3 sequence reads: CASGAGGPYEQYF. The CDR3 DNA sequence: TGTGCCAGCGGGGCAGGGGGCCCCTACGAGCAGTACTTC.